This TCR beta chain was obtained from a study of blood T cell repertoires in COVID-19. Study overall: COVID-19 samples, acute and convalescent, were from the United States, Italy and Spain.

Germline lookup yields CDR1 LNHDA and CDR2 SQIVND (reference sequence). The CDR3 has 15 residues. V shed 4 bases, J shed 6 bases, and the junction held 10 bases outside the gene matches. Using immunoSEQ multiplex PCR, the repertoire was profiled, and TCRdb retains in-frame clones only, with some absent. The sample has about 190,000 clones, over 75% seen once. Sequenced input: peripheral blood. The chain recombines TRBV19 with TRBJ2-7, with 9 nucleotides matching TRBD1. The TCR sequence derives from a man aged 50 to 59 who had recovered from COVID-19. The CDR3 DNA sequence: TGTGCCAGTAGTACCCATCTTACAGGGGGCTCCGAGCAGTACTTC. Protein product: CASSTHLTGGSEQYF.